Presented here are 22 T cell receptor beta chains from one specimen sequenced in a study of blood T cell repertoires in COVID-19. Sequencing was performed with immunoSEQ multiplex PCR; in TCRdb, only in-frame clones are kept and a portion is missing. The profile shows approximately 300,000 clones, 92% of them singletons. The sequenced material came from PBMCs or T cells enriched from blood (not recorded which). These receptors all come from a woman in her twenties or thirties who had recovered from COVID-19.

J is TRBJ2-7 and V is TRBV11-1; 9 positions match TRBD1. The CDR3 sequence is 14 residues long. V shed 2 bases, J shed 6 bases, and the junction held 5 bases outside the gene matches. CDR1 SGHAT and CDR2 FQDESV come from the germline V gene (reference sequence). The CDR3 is CASSLLQGASEQYF. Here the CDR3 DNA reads TGTGCCAGCAGCTTACTACAGGGGGCTTCCGAGCAGTACTTC. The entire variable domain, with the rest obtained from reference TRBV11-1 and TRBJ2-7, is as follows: EAEVAQSPRYKITEKSQAVAFWCDPISGHATLYWYRQILGQGPELLVQFQDESVVDDSQLPKDRFSAERLKGVDSTLKIQPAELGDSAMYLCASSLLQGASEQYFGPGTRLTVT.

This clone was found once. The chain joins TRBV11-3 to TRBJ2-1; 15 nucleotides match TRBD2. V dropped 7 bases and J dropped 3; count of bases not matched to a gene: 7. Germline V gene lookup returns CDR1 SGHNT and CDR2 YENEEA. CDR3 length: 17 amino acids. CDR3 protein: CASTRTSGGVFYNEQFF. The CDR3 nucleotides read TGTGCCAGCACTCGGACTAGCGGGGGGGTCTTCTACAATGAGCAGTTCTTC. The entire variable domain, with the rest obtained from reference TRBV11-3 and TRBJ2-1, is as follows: EAGVVQSPRYKIIEKKQPVAFWCNPISGHNTLYWYLQNLGQGPELLIRYENEEAVDDSQLPKDRFSAERLKGVDSTLKIQPAELGDSAVYLCASTRTSGGVFYNEQFFGPGTRLTVL.

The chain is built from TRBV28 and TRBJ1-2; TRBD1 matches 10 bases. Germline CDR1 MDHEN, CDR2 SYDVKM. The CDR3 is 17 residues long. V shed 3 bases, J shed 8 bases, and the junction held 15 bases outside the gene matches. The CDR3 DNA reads TGTGCCAGCAGTTTTCGGGACAGGGGTCCCCTCCCCGGGGGCTACACCTTC. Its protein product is CASSFRDRGPLPGGYTF.

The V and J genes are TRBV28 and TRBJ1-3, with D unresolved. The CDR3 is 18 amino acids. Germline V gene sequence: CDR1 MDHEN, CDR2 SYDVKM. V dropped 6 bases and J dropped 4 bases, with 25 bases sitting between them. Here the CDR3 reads CASRITEGRTAAGNTIYF. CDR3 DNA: TGTGCCAGCAGAATTACGGAGGGTCGGACGGCGGCGGGAAACACCATATATTTT.

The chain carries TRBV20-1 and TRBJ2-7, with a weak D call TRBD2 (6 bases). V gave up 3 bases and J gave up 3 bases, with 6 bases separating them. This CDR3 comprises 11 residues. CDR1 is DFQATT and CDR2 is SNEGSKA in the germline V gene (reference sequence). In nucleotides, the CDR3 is TGCAGTGCTAGGGGAGGCTACGAGCAGTACTTC. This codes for CSARGGYEQYF.

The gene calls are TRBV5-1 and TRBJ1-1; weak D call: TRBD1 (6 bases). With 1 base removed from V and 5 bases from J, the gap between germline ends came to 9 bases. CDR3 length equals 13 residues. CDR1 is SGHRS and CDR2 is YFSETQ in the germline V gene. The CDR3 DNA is TGCGCCAGCAGCTTGAGGGGGTCGACTGAAGCTTTCTTT. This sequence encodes CASSLRGSTEAFF.

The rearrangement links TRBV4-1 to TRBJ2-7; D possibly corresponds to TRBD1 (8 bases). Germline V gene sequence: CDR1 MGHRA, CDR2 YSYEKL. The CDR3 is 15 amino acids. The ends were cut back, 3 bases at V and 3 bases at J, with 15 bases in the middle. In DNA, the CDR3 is TGCGCCAGCAGCCAGATACAGGGGGGGATCTACGAGCAGTACTTC. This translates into CASSQIQGGIYEQYF.

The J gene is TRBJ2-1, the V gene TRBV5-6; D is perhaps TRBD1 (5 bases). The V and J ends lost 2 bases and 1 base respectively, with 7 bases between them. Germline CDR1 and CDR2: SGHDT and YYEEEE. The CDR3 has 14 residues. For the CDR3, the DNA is TGTGCCAGCAGCTTTGACAGATCCTACAATGAGCAGTTCTTC. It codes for CASSFDRSYNEQFF.

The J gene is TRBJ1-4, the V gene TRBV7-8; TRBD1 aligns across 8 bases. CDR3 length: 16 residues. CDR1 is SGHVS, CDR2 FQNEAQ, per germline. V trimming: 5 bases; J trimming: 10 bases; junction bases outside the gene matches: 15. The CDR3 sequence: CASSTTRTGRLLKLFF. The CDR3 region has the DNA TGTGCCAGCAGCACGACCAGGACAGGGAGGCTTTTAAAACTGTTTTTT.

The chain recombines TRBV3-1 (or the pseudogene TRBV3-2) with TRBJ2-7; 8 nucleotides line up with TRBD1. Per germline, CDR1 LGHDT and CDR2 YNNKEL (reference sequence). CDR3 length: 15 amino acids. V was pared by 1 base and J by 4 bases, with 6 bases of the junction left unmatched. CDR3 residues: CASSQVEGQEYEQYF. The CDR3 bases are TGTGCCAGCAGCCAAGTGGAGGGACAGGAATACGAGCAGTACTTC.

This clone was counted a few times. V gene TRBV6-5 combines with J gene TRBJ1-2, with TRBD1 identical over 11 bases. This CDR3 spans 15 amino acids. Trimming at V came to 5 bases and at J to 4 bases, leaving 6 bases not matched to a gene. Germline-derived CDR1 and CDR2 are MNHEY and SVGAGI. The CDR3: CASSQDRGLGYGYTF. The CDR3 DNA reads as TGTGCCAGCAGTCAGGACAGGGGGCTTGGCTATGGCTACACCTTC.

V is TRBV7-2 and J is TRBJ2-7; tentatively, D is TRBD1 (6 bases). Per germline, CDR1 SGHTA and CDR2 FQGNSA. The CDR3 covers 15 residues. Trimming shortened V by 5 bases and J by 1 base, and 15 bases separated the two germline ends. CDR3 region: CASSPHRGGSYEQYF. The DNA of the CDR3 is TGTGCCAGCAGCCCTCACCGAGGGGGTTCCTACGAGCAGTACTTC.

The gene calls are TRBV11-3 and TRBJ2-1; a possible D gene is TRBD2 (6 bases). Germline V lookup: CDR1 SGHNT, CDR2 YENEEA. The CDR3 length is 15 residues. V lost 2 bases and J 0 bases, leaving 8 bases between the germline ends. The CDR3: CASSLRGSSYNEQFF. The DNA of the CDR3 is TGTGCCAGCAGCTTACGGGGGAGCTCCTACAATGAGCAGTTCTTC.

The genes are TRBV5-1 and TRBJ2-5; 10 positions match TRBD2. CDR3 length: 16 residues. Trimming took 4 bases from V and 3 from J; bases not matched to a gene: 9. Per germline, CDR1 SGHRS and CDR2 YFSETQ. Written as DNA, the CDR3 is TGCGCCAGCAGCCGAGGAGTTCTAGCGGGGGAAGAGACCCAGTACTTC. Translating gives CASSRGVLAGEETQYF.

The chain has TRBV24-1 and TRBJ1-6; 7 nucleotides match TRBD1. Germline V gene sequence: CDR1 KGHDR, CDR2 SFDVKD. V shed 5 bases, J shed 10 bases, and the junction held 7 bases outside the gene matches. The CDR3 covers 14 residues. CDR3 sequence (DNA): TGTGCCACCAGTGGATCAGGGGGGCAGTCACCCCTCCACTTT. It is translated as CATSGSGGQSPLHF.

The CDR3 is CASSQEEAGYNEQFF. For the CDR3, the DNA is TGTGCCAGCAGCCAAGAGGAAGCGGGCTACAATGAGCAGTTCTTC. The genes are TRBV3-1 (or the pseudogene TRBV3-2) and TRBJ2-1, with D tentatively TRBD2 (6 bases). Germline CDR1 and CDR2: LGHDT and YNNKEL (reference sequence). The CDR3 loop spans 15 amino acids. Trimming removed 0 bases from V and 3 bases from J, with 9 bases in between.

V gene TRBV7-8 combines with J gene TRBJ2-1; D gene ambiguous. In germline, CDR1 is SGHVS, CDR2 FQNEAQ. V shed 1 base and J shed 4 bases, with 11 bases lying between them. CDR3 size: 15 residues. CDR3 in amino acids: CASSLDSINYNEQFF. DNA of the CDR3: TGTGCCAGCAGCTTAGACTCAATAAATTACAATGAGCAGTTCTTC.

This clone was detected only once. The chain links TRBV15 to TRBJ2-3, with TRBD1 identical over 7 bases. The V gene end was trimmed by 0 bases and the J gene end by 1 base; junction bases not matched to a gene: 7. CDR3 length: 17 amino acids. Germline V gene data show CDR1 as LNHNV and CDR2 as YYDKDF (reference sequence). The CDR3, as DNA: TGTGCCACCAGCAGAGAGAACAGGGGCTCGGGCACAGATACGCAGTATTTT. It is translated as CATSRENRGSGTDTQYF.

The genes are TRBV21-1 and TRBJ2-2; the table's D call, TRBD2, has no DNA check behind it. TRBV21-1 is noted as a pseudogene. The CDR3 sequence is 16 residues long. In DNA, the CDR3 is TGTGCCAGCAGCAAACGTAGAGGGCCGAACACCGGGGAGCTGTTTTTT. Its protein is CASSKRRGPNTGELFF.

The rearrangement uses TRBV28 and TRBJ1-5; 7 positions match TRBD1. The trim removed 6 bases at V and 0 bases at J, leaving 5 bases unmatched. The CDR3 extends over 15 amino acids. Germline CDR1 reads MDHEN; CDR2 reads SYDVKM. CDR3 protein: CASRETGSSNQPQHF. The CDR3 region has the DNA TGTGCCAGCAGGGAGACAGGGAGTAGCAATCAGCCCCAGCATTTT.

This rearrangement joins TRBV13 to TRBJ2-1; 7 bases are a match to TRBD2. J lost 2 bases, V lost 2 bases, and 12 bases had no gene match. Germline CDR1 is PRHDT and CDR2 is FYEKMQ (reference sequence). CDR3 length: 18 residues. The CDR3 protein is CASSLTGGSRPTYNEQFF. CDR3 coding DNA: TGTGCCAGCAGCTTAACTGGCGGGAGCCGTCCCACCTACAATGAGCAGTTCTTC. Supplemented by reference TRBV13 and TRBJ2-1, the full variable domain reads AAGVIQSPRHLIKEKRETATLKCYPIPRHDTVYWYQQGPGQDPQFLISFYEKMQSDKGSIPDRFSAQQFSDYHSELNMSSLELGDSALYFCASSLTGGSRPTYNEQFFGPGTRLTVL.

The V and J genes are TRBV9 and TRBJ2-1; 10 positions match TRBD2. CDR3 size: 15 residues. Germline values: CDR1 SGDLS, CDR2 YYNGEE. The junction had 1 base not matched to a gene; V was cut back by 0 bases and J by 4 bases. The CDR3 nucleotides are TGTGCCAGCAGCGTAGTAGCGGGAGGTTACAATGAGCAGTTCTTC. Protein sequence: CASSVVAGGYNEQFF.